These T cell receptor beta chains were read from a single sample in a study of cytomegalovirus exposure and HLA in healthy donors. Sequencing was performed with immunoSEQ multiplex PCR; in TCRdb, only in-frame clones are kept and a portion is missing. Counted here are about 140,000 clones, about four fifths occurring once; the ten biggest clones make up around 4.5%. The sequenced material came from PBMCs. The receptors were gathered from a man in his forties in good health and CMV-seropositive. CDR3s include the opening cysteine and the closing phenylalanine or tryptophan. A D gene is named only where the DNA matches it firmly. Where a row states a size, it is once, few, many or the class of an expanded clone; other rows omit it.

>NA|TRBV27|TRBJ1-6|NA
TGTGCCAGCAGTCAGGGGTGGCCCAGGTATAATTCACCCCTCCACTTT
CASSQGWPRYNSPLHF
>TRBD1|TRBV6-5|TRBJ1-4|NA
TGTGCCAGCAGGCTCGGACAGGGTGGGGTAAAACTGTTTTTT
CASRLGQGGVKLFF
>NA|TRBV7-2|TRBJ1-6|NA
TGTGCCAGCAGAAAAAGCGGGGGTTCACCCCTCCACTTT
CASRKSGGSPLHF
>TRBD2|TRBV7-2|TRBJ2-5|once
TGTGCCAGCACCCAAAACGGGGGGGCTGAGGAGACCCAGTACTTC
CASTQNGGAEETQYF
>TRBD2|TRBV30|TRBJ2-1|few
TGTGCCTGGAGTGTCGGACTAGCGGGAGGGCCAGGCAATGAGCAGTTCTTC
CAWSVGLAGGPGNEQFF
>TRBD1|TRBV6-5|TRBJ2-5|NA
TGTGCCAGCAGTCCCCACAGGGGGCGCGAGACCCAGTACTTC
CASSPHRGRETQYF
>TRBD1|TRBV5-4|TRBJ1-3|NA
TGTGCCAGCAGCTTGGGGCGGGGACAGAGAAACACCATATATTTT
CASSLGRGQRNTIYF
>TRBD2|TRBV6-5|TRBJ2-7|NA
TGTGCCAGCAGTTACTCCGGGGGACTAGCGACCGAGCAGTACTTC
CASSYSGGLATEQYF
>NA|TRBV4-3|TRBJ2-7|NA
TGCGCCAGCAGCCAAGATTCGAACTTTTACGAGCAGTACTTC
CASSQDSNFYEQYF
>NA|TRBV19|TRBJ1-1|NA
TGTGCCAGTAGTATAGATCGCAGGGTGAACACTGAAGCTTTCTTT
CASSIDRRVNTEAFF
>TRBD1|TRBV5-1|TRBJ1-2|NA
TGCGCCAGCAGCTCGAGCTTACAGGGGATGACTTTGAACTATGGCTACACCTTC
CASSSSLQGMTLNYGYTF
>NA|TRBV7-2|TRBJ2-7|NA
TGTGCCAGCAGCTTAGGTCGGGTCTACGAGCAGTACTTC
CASSLGRVYEQYF
>TRBD1|TRBV10-3|TRBJ1-5|NA
TGTGCCATCAGTGAGTCAGAAGACAGGGCGGGTAGCAATCAGCCCCAGCATTTT
CAISESEDRAGSNQPQHF
>TRBD1|TRBV29-1|TRBJ1-5|NA
TGCAGCGTCACAGGGGTTAACAATCAGCCCCAGCATTTT
CSVTGVNNQPQHF
>TRBD1|TRBV6-1|TRBJ2-7|NA
TGTGCCAGCAGTGAAGCTAGGACAGGACCCTACGAGCAGTACTTC
CASSEARTGPYEQYF
>NA|TRBV5-1|TRBJ2-1|once
TGCGCCAGCAGCTCCTGGAGGCCCCCGAGGAATGAGCAGTTCTTC
CASSSWRPPRNEQFF